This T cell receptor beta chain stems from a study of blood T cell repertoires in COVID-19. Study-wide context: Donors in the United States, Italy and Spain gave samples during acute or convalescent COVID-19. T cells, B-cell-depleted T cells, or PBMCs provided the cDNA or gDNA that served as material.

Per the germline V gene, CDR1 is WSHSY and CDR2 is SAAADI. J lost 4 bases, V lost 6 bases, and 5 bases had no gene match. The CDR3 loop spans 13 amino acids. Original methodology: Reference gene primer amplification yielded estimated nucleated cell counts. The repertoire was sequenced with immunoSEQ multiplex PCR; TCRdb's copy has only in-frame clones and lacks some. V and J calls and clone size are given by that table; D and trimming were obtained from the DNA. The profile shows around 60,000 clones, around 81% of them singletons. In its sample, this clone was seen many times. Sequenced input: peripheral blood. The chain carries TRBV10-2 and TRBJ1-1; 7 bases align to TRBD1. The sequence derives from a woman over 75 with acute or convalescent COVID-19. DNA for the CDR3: TGCGCCAGCAGGGACAGGTTGGGCACTGAAGCTTTCTTT. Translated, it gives CASRDRLGTEAFF.